The T cell receptor (beta chain) under discussion was sequenced for a study of blood T cell repertoires in COVID-19. For the study at large: In each case, the material was cDNA or gDNA derived from T cells, B-cell-depleted T cells, or PBMCs.

CDR1 is SEHNR, CDR2 FQNEAQ, per germline (reference sequence). The CDR3 is 16 residues long. V lost 7 bases and J lost 2; bases outside the gene matches: 8. Original processing notes: Reference gene primer amplification gave nucleated cell count estimates. Clones were read by immunoSEQ multiplex PCR, and TCRdb kept only the in-frame ones, dropping some. Clone size and V and J calls were adopted from that table, with D and trimming inferred from the DNA. The table lists 160,000 or so clones, more than 80% of them singletons. The sequencing input was peripheral blood. This clonotype was sampled from a man aged 55 to 70 with acute or convalescent COVID-19. The chain recombines TRBV7-9 with TRBJ2-1, with TRBD2 identical over 10 bases. This chain's CDR3 is CASTKIAGGPYNEQFF. The CDR3 bases are TGTGCCAGCACCAAGATAGCGGGGGGCCCCTACAATGAGCAGTTCTTC. The entire variable domain, with the rest obtained from reference TRBV7-9 and TRBJ2-1, is as follows: DTGVSQNPRHKITKRGQNVTFRCDPISEHNRLYWYRQTLGQGPEFLTYFQNEAQLEKSRLLSDRFSAERPKGSFSTLEIQRTEQGDSAMYLCASTKIAGGPYNEQFFGPGTRLTVL.